Detailed here is one T cell receptor beta chain. This clonotype has at least ten counts. Its cognate antigen has yet to be identified. No qualities accompany the bases; no much larger clone lies one base away. Genomic DNA served as template for TCR beta VDJ combination and CDR3 sequence profiling. An Illumina HiSeq 2000 was used for TCR repertoire sequencing. Per the original workflow: TRBV/TRBJ rearrangement plots, CDR3 size and DJ length profiles, and Simpson's diversity index were used to assess repertoires. The most abundant DNA sequence in the deep sequencing data was defined as the immunodominant clone. CDR3 amino acid sequences were screened for sharing across subjects and compared with published repertoires and the VDJdb database. The raw public reads went through TCRdb reprocessing: fastp at Q25, MiXCR clone calling, in-frame beta chains kept. Every entry covers one CDR3 protein and lists the most common genes and DNA from its rows. Here the V and J calls rest on TCRdb's processing, not on the authors' analysis. This sample comprises fewer than 200,000 distinct CDR3 sequences, approximately 48% of them detected only once. The ten biggest clones cover approximately 13% of the sample.

This sample was taken from a study of CD8+CD57+ T cells in acquired aplastic anemia (dated by TCRdb to about 2018). Concerning the study at large: Extracted DNA from sorted CD4+ and CD8+ cells averaged approximately 3 ug, ranging from 0.2 to 27.4 ug. CD8+CD57+ expansion was defined as frequency above the mean frequency observed in healthy subjects.

Study-wide conclusions, independent of this receptor: No significant difference in CD8+ Simpson's diversity was found between patients and healthy controls (P=0.060). About 28 CD8+ CDR3 sequences were found in both patients and controls but appeared to be highly expressed in patients and within the immunodominant clones of the patients.

Expansion of CD8+CD57+ cells had been shown by flow cytometry in the patients chosen for sequencing. Every patient had severe acquired aplastic anemia, diagnosed using the International Study of Aplastic Anemia and Agranulocytosis and Camitta criteria. No patient had received any therapy when blood was sampled. In the study, sorted CD4+ and CD8+ blood T cells from patients with severe aplastic anemia and from healthy subjects underwent deep sequencing of TCR repertoires. Patients were enrolled under clinicaltrials.gov protocols 00001620, 01623167, 00001397, 00071045, 00081523 and 00961064 in the USA. Ficoll-Paque density gradient centrifugation was used to isolate peripheral blood mononuclear cells. Before DNA extraction, CD4+ and CD8+ T cells were sorted by FACS or by magnetic beads. Measured from the cysteine to the phenylalanine, the CDR3 is 14 residues long. The only DNA kept is the CDR3, 42 bases in frame from the first base. Looking up the germline V gene (reference sequence) yields CDR1 DFQATT and CDR2 SNEGSKA. Relative to germline, V is missing 3 bases and J is missing 4 bases, with 7 bases of the junction outside any gene match.

The sequence was obtained from a human donor with aplastic anemia. The rearranged segments are TRBV20-1 and TRBJ1-2, with 8 bases aligning to TRBD1. The material sequenced was sorted CD4+, CD8+, or CD8+CD57+ T cells (not recorded which) from PBMCs. The CDR3 amino acid sequence is: CSASEAGGAYGYTF. The DNA sequence reads TGCAGTGCTAGTGAGGCAGGGGGCGCCTATGGCTACACCTTC.